One sample yielded the 29 T cell receptor beta chains listed below, sequenced in a study of blood T cell repertoires in COVID-19. The data were produced by immunoSEQ multiplex PCR, yet TCRdb's version contains in-frame clones alone and is incomplete. The sample holds approximately 150,000 clones, 88% seen once. The sequenced sample consisted of peripheral blood. The origin of the receptors is a man aged 50 or older who had recovered from COVID-19.

V gene TRBV9 combines with J gene TRBJ1-5; possible D gene TRBD1, 6 bases. Trimming cost V 3 bases and J 7 bases, with 14 bases left between them. CDR3 length equals 14 residues. CDR1 is SGDLS and CDR2 is YYNGEE in the germline V gene. The CDR3 sequence is CASSAQGQGQPQHF. The CDR3 nucleotides read TGTGCCAGCAGCGCACAGGGTCAGGGACAGCCCCAGCATTTT. Together with reference TRBV9 and TRBJ1-5, the CDR3 gives the full variable domain: DSGVTQTPKHLITATGQRVTLRCSPRSGDLSVYWYQQSLDQGLQFLIQYYNGEERAKGNILERFSAQQFPDLHSELNLSSLELGDSALYFCASSAQGQGQPQHFGDGTRLSIL.

This clone was seen only once. The chain carries TRBV5-1 and TRBJ2-4, with TRBD1 matching over 7 bases. The CDR3 is 14 amino acids. V shed 4 bases and J 6 bases; nucleotides not matched to a gene: 7. Germline V gene lookup returns CDR1 SGHRS and CDR2 YFSETQ. The DNA for the CDR3 is TGCGCCAGCAGCACGGGACAGATCCCAAACATTCAGTACTTC. Protein sequence: CASSTGQIPNIQYF.

The chain has TRBV6-6 and TRBJ2-7, with 7 bases that match TRBD1. The V gene end was trimmed by 0 bases and the J gene end by 5 bases; junction bases not matched to a gene: 7. In germline, CDR1 is MNHNY, CDR2 SVGAGI (reference sequence). The CDR3 extends over 15 amino acids. In DNA, the CDR3 is TGTGCCAGCAGTTACTCTCAGGGGGAGTCCCACGAGCAGTACTTC. Protein: CASSYSQGESHEQYF.

The chain couples TRBV4-3 to TRBJ2-3; 9 bases line up with TRBD2. Germline CDR1 is LGHNA and CDR2 is YSLEER. The CDR3 is made up of 21 amino acids. V lost 3 bases, J lost 3 bases, and 22 bases stayed unmatched. Here the CDR3 reads CASSQGNIPLGLAGLTDTQYF. The CDR3 DNA follows: TGCGCCAGCAGCCAGGGAAATATCCCCCTGGGGCTAGCGGGACTTACAGATACGCAGTATTTT.

The J gene is TRBJ2-1, the V gene TRBV27; a weak D match, TRBD1 (8 bases). Between the trimmed V and J ends, which lost 8 bases and 7 bases, there was a span of 18 bases. Germline CDR1 and CDR2: MNHEY and SMNVEV (reference sequence). This CDR3 contains 14 residues. CDR3 in amino acids: CASSFSGTGNEQFF. CDR3 DNA sequence: TGTGCCAGCTCCTTCAGCGGGACAGGAAATGAGCAGTTCTTC.

The J gene is TRBJ2-1, the V gene TRBV7-9, with 7 positions matching TRBD1. Germline CDR1 and CDR2: SEHNR and FQNEAQ (reference sequence). The CDR3 extends over 16 amino acids. After removal of 5 bases from V and 0 bases from J, the junction contained 7 bases not matched to a gene. The CDR3 DNA is TGTGCCAGCAGCCCCCGGACAGGTTACTCCTACAATGAGCAGTTCTTC. Residues: CASSPRTGYSYNEQFF.

In its sample, this clone was seen a few times. The CDR3 sequence is CASSPPHRGYEQYF. The CDR3 DNA reads TGTGCCAGCAGTCCCCCCCACAGGGGGTACGAGCAGTACTTC. J is TRBJ2-7 and V is TRBV28; 8 bases are a match to TRBD1. J gave up 4 bases and V 5 bases, and 7 bases lay outside the gene matches. Per the germline V gene, CDR1 is MDHEN and CDR2 is SYDVKM. The CDR3 runs to 14 residues. Full variable domain (outside the CDR3, taken from reference TRBV28 and TRBJ2-7): DVKVTQSSRYLVKRTGEKVFLECVQDMDHENMFWYRQDPGLGLRLIYFSYDVKMKEKGDIPEGYSVSREKKERFSLILESASTNQTSMYLCASSPPHRGYEQYFGPGTRLTVT.

The V and J genes are TRBV5-4 and TRBJ2-2; D is ambiguous. Germline V CDR1 and CDR2: SGHNT, YYREEE (reference sequence). Trimming left V 3 bases short and J 3 bases short, with 3 bases between. The CDR3 spans 12 residues. CDR3 amino acids: CASSSDTGELFF. The CDR3 DNA follows: TGTGCCAGCAGCTCAGACACCGGGGAGCTGTTTTTT.

V usage is TRBV27 and J usage is TRBJ2-7; TRBD1 matches 7 bases. The V segment lost 5 bases and the J segment 2 bases; nucleotides outside the gene matches: 9. This CDR3 is built from 15 residues. Germline assignment: CDR1 MNHEY and CDR2 SMNVEV (reference sequence). This chain's CDR3 is CASSPPDRDPYEQYF. The CDR3 DNA reads TGTGCCAGCAGTCCACCCGACAGGGACCCCTACGAGCAGTACTTC.

The rearrangement links TRBV5-4 to TRBJ2-3, with 9 bases fitting TRBD2. Germline V gene lookup returns CDR1 SGHNT and CDR2 YYREEE (reference sequence). CDR3 length equals 16 residues. With 1 base clipped from V and 0 bases from J, the junction kept 3 bases outside the gene matches. This CDR3 is CASSLYLAGSTDTQYF. CDR3 sequence (DNA): TGTGCCAGCAGCTTGTACCTAGCGGGGAGCACAGATACGCAGTATTTT. The full variable domain, its missing parts supplied by reference TRBV5-4 and TRBJ2-3, is ETGVTQSPTHLIKTRGQQVTLRCSSQSGHNTVSWYQQALGQGPQFIFQYYREEENGRGNFPPRFSGLQFPNYSSELNVNALELDDSALYLCASSLYLAGSTDTQYFGPGTRLTVL.

The chain is built from TRBV2 and TRBJ1-2; D is possibly TRBD1 (6 bases). The CDR3 has 14 amino acids. V gave up 3 bases and J gave up 3 bases, with 11 bases separating them. Per germline, CDR1 SNHLY and CDR2 FYNNEI. CDR3 amino acids: CASSELGGDYGYTF. The CDR3 bases are TGTGCCAGCAGTGAGTTAGGGGGTGACTATGGCTACACCTTC.

This chain links TRBV9 with TRBJ2-5; 9 bases are a match to TRBD1. Per germline, CDR1 SGDLS and CDR2 YYNGEE. This CDR3 is 14 amino acids long. With V trimmed by 3 bases and J by 4 bases, 4 bases remained unmatched. The CDR3 DNA is TGTGCCAGCAGCGACCCGACAGGGGGAGAGACCCAGTACTTC. It translates to CASSDPTGGETQYF.

This clone was counted a single time. Germline and junction disagree at one end, which may indicate a read error. The chain has TRBV5-6 and TRBJ2-7, with 8 bases that match TRBD1. This CDR3 is built from 14 residues. The germline gives CDR1 SGHDT, CDR2 YYEEEE. The CDR3 coding sequence is TGTGCCAGCGGCTTGGACAGGGCTGGAGGCGAGCAGTACTTC. Protein sequence: CASGLDRAGGEQYF.

This clone was picked up one time. The V gene is TRBV9, the J gene TRBJ1-3; TRBD1 matches 9 bases. This CDR3 contains 17 residues. V was pared by 3 bases and J by 2 bases, with 9 bases of the junction left unmatched. Germline CDR1 reads SGDLS; CDR2 reads YYNGEE. Written as DNA, the CDR3 is TGTGCCAGCAGCGCGGTGCCGGGACAGGGCACTGGAAACACCATATATTTT. Amino acids: CASSAVPGQGTGNTIYF.

The chain is built from TRBV15 and TRBJ2-7; 8 bases are a match to TRBD1. J lost 4 bases, V lost 0 bases, and 2 bases had no gene match. This CDR3 is built from 14 residues. Germline values: CDR1 LNHNV, CDR2 YYDKDF (reference sequence). The CDR3 region is CATSRENRGYEQYF. DNA for the CDR3: TGTGCCACCAGCAGAGAGAACAGGGGGTACGAGCAGTACTTC.

The chain has TRBV2 and TRBJ1-3; possibly TRBD1 for D (5 bases). V gave up 7 bases and J gave up 2 bases, with 21 bases separating them. The CDR3 runs 17 residues. Germline V gene lookup returns CDR1 SNHLY and CDR2 FYNNEI. The CDR3 sequence: CASTQRGGLNPGNTIYF. As DNA, the CDR3 is TGTGCCAGCACCCAACGGGGGGGTTTAAACCCTGGAAACACCATATATTTT.

This sequence joins TRBV19 and TRBJ2-6, with D tentatively TRBD2 (5 bases). This CDR3 spans 16 amino acids. With 3 bases removed from V and 2 bases from J, the gap between germline ends came to 11 bases. The germline gives CDR1 LNHDA, CDR2 SQIVND (reference sequence). This CDR3 is CASSIEGVPGANVLTF. CDR3 bases: TGTGCCAGTAGTATCGAGGGCGTCCCTGGGGCCAACGTCCTGACTTTC. Full variable domain (outside the CDR3, taken from reference TRBV19 and TRBJ2-6): DGGITQSPKYLFRKEGQNVTLSCEQNLNHDAMYWYRQDPGQGLRLIYYSQIVNDFQKGDIAEGYSVSREKKESFPLTVTSAQKNPTAFYLCASSIEGVPGANVLTFGAGSRLTVL.

V and J are TRBV5-8 and TRBJ1-1; 7 nucleotides agree with TRBD1. V trimming: 0 bases; J trimming: 4 bases; junction bases outside the gene matches: 3. Germline V gene sequence: CDR1 SGHTS, CDR2 YDEGEE. The CDR3 has 14 residues. The CDR3 is CASSLAGDSTEAFF. The CDR3 DNA reads as TGTGCCAGCAGCTTGGCCGGGGACAGCACTGAAGCTTTCTTT. Complete variable domain (other parts from reference TRBV5-8 and TRBJ1-1): EAGVTQSPTHLIKTRGQQATLRCSPISGHTSVYWYQQALGLGLQFLLWYDEGEERNRGNFPPRFSGRQFPNYSSELNVNALELEDSALYLCASSLAGDSTEAFFGQGTRLTVV.

This sequence joins TRBV27 and TRBJ1-1; tentative D call: TRBD1 (5 bases). The V gene lost 2 bases and the J gene lost 0 bases, with 7 bases spanning the gap. There are 14 residues in the CDR3. Germline assignment: CDR1 MNHEY and CDR2 SMNVEV (reference sequence). This chain's CDR3 is CASSLQGLNTEAFF. CDR3 nucleotide sequence: TGTGCCAGCAGTTTACAGGGATTGAACACTGAAGCTTTCTTT.

V usage is TRBV18 and J usage is TRBJ1-1, with 8 bases lining up with TRBD1. This CDR3 contains 15 residues. CDR1 is KGHSH and CDR2 is LQKENI in the germline V gene. Trimming took 3 bases from V and 1 from J; bases not matched to a gene: 4. CDR3 protein: CASSPQGARNTEAFF. As DNA, the CDR3 is TGTGCCAGCTCACCCCAGGGGGCGCGGAACACTGAAGCTTTCTTT.

The rearrangement uses TRBV7-9 and TRBJ2-7; D is ambiguous. V lost 3 bases and J 3 bases, leaving 6 bases between the germline ends. CDR1 and CDR2 (germline): SEHNR, FQNEAQ (reference sequence). The CDR3 totals 12 residues. The CDR3 coding sequence is TGTGCCAGCAGCTTCGGTGTCTACGAGCAGTACTTC. Its translation: CASSFGVYEQYF.

The rearrangement links TRBV4-3 to TRBJ2-3; D perhaps matches TRBD2 (6 bases). The CDR3 is 15 amino acids. Trimming pared 1 base from V and 4 bases from J, leaving 12 bases between. Germline V gene sequence: CDR1 LGHNA, CDR2 YSLEER. The CDR3 DNA is TGCGCCAGCAGCCAAGGCCTGGGGGGTTCAGATACGCAGTATTTT. Translation gives CASSQGLGGSDTQYF.

This clone has more than one count but fewer than ten. The chain links TRBV7-9 to TRBJ2-3; possible D gene TRBD1, 6 bases. In germline, CDR1 is SEHNR, CDR2 FQNEAQ (reference sequence). This CDR3 has 15 amino acids. V lost 5 bases, J lost 5 bases, and 17 bases lay in between. The DNA of the CDR3 is TGTGCCAGCAGCCCCGGACAGACACTGGAAGATACGCAGTATTTT. It is translated as CASSPGQTLEDTQYF.

The rearrangement uses TRBV7-2 and TRBJ2-3, with D possibly TRBD2 on 5 matching bases. This CDR3 is built from 16 residues. Germline CDR1 and CDR2: SGHTA and FQGNSA. V was trimmed by 2 bases and J by 3 bases, leaving 15 bases between them. CDR3: CASSLKTAGTTDTQYF. Here the CDR3 DNA reads TGTGCCAGCAGCTTAAAGACTGCGGGCACGACAGATACGCAGTATTTT.

The chain has TRBV6-5 and TRBJ2-1; 9 positions match TRBD1. CDR1 is MNHEY, CDR2 SVGAGI, per germline. After removal of 3 bases from V and 8 bases from J, the junction contained 8 bases not matched to a gene. CDR3 length: 15 residues. The DNA of the CDR3 is TGTGCCAGCAGTTATTCCGGGACAGGGAGGTATGAGCAGTTCTTC. Amino acid sequence: CASSYSGTGRYEQFF.

The J gene is TRBJ1-2, the V gene TRBV28; 7 bases align to TRBD1. CDR1 and CDR2 from the germline V gene are MDHEN and SYDVKM. V lost 6 bases, J lost 1 base, and 11 bases stayed unmatched. The CDR3 contains 16 residues. The CDR3 reads CASSTPSTGFNYGYTF. The CDR3 DNA is TGTGCCAGCAGCACCCCCTCGACAGGGTTTAACTATGGCTACACCTTC.

The chain joins TRBV11-2 to TRBJ2-7; a possible D gene is TRBD1 (6 bases). Looked up from germline, CDR1 is SGHAT and CDR2 is FQNNGV. Between the trimmed V and J ends, which lost 3 bases and 4 bases, there was a span of 7 bases. The CDR3 is 12 residues long. CDR3 region: CASSLTGYEQYF. The CDR3 coding sequence is TGTGCCAGCAGCTTGACAGGATACGAGCAGTACTTC.

The gene calls are TRBV28 and TRBJ1-3; TRBD1 is a possible D gene (5 bases). Looked up from germline, CDR1 is MDHEN and CDR2 is SYDVKM. This CDR3 comprises 14 residues. Between the trimmed V and J ends, which lost 2 bases and 1 base, there was a span of 6 bases. The CDR3 bases are TGTGCCAGCAGTTTAAGGACATCTGGAAACACCATATATTTT. Amino acid sequence: CASSLRTSGNTIYF.

This chain uses TRBV21-1 with TRBJ1-6. TRBV21-1 is shown as a pseudogene. This CDR3 is 17 amino acids long. CDR3 bases: TGTGCCAGCAGCAAAGCACCCCGGGGGTGGGGTAATTCACCCCTCCACTTT. The encoded protein is CASSKAPRGWGNSPLHF.